This T cell receptor (beta chain) derives from a study of blood T cell repertoires in COVID-19. Germline CDR1 reads MNHEY; CDR2 reads SVGEGT. V was trimmed by 4 bases and J by 3 bases, leaving 10 bases between them. The CDR3 is 14 amino acids. Produced via immunoSEQ multiplex PCR; TCRdb's table is partial and in-frame only. Among around 270,000 clones listed, about 89% were seen once. The sequence came from a man aged 35 to 55 with acute or convalescent COVID-19. Sequencing input: peripheral blood. The chain employs TRBV6-2 or TRBV6-3 and TRBJ1-5; D unclear. CDR3 in amino acids: CASSSYGNNQPQHF. The CDR3 DNA sequence: TGTGCCAGCAGTTCATACGGGAACAATCAGCCCCAGCATTTT.